The clone carrying this T cell receptor (beta chain) was counted a few times. Its antigen is as yet unknown. Per sample, 500 to 650 nanograms of biopsy DNA were TCRB immunosequenced. The data were produced by immunoSEQ multiplex PCR, yet TCRdb's version contains in-frame clones alone and is incomplete. This sample has approximately 12,000 clones, with around four fifths found just once. J gave up 5 bases and V 0 bases, and 12 bases lay outside the gene matches. Germline V lookup: CDR1 MGHRA, CDR2 YSYEKL. CDR3 length equals 17 residues. The time point denotes: neoterminal ileum biopsy at postoperative endoscopy, about 6 months after surgery. The data are from a study of T cell repertoires in ileal Crohn's disease. For the study at large: At postoperative colonoscopy, neoterminal ileum biopsies were taken as M6.

Study-level points and caveats: Within the first postoperative year, endoscopy came at median approximately 6.9 months.

This sequence originates from an adult with Crohn's disease. The source material was ileal tissue. The rearrangement joins TRBV4-1 to TRBJ2-7; the match to TRBD2 covers 8 bases. The DNA for the CDR3 is TGCGCCAGCAGCCAAGAGCAACGGAGCGGGAGTACCCACGAGCAGTACTTC. Translating gives CASSQEQRSGSTHEQYF.